These 2 T cell receptor beta chains came from one sample sequenced in a study of shared clonotypes between healthy human individuals. Produced via immunoSEQ multiplex PCR; TCRdb's table is partial and in-frame only. The repertoire holds about 2.2 million clones, just under 95% seen once, with approximately 1.6% in the top ten. CD45RO-negative cells were positively selected for CCR7, leaving out terminally differentiated effector memory CD45RA+ cells. Sequencing was carried out using naive CD8+ T cells from PBMCs. The receptors come from a man between 18 and 35 years old in good health. Some clones in this sample may be carry-over from other donors' samples.

The chain is built from TRBV9 and TRBJ2-5; 10 bases fit TRBD1. The J segment lost 2 bases and the V segment lost 2 bases, leaving 12 bases of the junction unmatched. The CDR3 loop spans 18 amino acids. Germline V gives CDR1 SGDLS, CDR2 YYNGEE. CDR3 coding DNA: TGTGCCAGCAGCGTTAGACCCACCGGGACAGGGGTTCAAGAGACCCAGTACTTC. Its protein is CASSVRPTGTGVQETQYF.

V is TRBV7-9 and J is TRBJ2-5, with 9 bases aligning to TRBD2. Germline loops: CDR1 SEHNR, CDR2 FQNEAQ (reference sequence). The V and J ends lost 10 bases and 2 bases, in that order; junction bases with no gene match: 20. CDR3 length: 18 residues. The CDR3 DNA follows: TGTGCCACCCTTCCCCCGGGGCGGGAGGGCCATGGACAAGAGACCCAGTACTTC. Protein: CATLPPGREGHGQETQYF.